This TCR beta chain was identified during a study of blood T cell repertoires in COVID-19. Germline CDR1 is MDHEN and CDR2 is SYDVKM. This CDR3 contains 15 residues. The ends were cut back, 8 bases at V and 2 bases at J, with 18 bases in the middle. Original analysis: The assay estimated nucleated cells by amplifying reference gene primers. Assay used: immunoSEQ multiplex PCR; TCRdb lists only in-frame clones, some missing. From that table come the V and J calls and clone size; the DNA was used to work out D and trimming. The sample has about 410,000 clones, about 89% seen once. This rearrangement joins TRBV28 to TRBJ1-1; TRBD1 is a possible D gene (5 bases). Input material: peripheral blood. The sequence derives from a woman aged 40 to 55 with COVID-19, enrolled during active disease. For the CDR3, the DNA is TGTGCCAGCCCATCCTTCGACAGCGCCAACACTGAAGCTTTCTTT. It specifies CASPSFDSANTEAFF.